Sequencing of this T cell receptor beta chain was carried out in a study of T-cell reconstitution after alpha-beta-depleted transplantation in children. V lost 7 bases, J lost 12 bases, and 13 bases lay in between. The germline gives CDR1 SGHVS, CDR2 FNYEAQ. The CDR3 has 11 amino acids. Using unique molecular identifiers, the investigators prepared the TCRbeta library. One entry per CDR3 protein, called by TCRdb with MiXCR from the PCR reads. The sample has hundreds of thousands of distinct CDR3 sequences; about an eighth are singletons. Study conclusions and caveats: After one year, T-cell counts and TCRbeta diversity mostly came from new T cells.

On this clonotype: Its antigen is as yet unknown.

This chain connects TRBV7-6 to TRBJ2-1; TRBD2 might be the D (5 bases). Material: PBMCs, obtained before TCRalphabeta/CD19-depleted stem cell transplant. The sequence came from a girl aged 2-15 years with congenital amegakaryocytic thrombocytopenia, due to receive a stem cell transplant. CDR3 in amino acids: CASKSSGTQFF. The DNA for the CDR3 is TGTGCCAGCAAATCGAGCGGTACGCAGTTCTTC.